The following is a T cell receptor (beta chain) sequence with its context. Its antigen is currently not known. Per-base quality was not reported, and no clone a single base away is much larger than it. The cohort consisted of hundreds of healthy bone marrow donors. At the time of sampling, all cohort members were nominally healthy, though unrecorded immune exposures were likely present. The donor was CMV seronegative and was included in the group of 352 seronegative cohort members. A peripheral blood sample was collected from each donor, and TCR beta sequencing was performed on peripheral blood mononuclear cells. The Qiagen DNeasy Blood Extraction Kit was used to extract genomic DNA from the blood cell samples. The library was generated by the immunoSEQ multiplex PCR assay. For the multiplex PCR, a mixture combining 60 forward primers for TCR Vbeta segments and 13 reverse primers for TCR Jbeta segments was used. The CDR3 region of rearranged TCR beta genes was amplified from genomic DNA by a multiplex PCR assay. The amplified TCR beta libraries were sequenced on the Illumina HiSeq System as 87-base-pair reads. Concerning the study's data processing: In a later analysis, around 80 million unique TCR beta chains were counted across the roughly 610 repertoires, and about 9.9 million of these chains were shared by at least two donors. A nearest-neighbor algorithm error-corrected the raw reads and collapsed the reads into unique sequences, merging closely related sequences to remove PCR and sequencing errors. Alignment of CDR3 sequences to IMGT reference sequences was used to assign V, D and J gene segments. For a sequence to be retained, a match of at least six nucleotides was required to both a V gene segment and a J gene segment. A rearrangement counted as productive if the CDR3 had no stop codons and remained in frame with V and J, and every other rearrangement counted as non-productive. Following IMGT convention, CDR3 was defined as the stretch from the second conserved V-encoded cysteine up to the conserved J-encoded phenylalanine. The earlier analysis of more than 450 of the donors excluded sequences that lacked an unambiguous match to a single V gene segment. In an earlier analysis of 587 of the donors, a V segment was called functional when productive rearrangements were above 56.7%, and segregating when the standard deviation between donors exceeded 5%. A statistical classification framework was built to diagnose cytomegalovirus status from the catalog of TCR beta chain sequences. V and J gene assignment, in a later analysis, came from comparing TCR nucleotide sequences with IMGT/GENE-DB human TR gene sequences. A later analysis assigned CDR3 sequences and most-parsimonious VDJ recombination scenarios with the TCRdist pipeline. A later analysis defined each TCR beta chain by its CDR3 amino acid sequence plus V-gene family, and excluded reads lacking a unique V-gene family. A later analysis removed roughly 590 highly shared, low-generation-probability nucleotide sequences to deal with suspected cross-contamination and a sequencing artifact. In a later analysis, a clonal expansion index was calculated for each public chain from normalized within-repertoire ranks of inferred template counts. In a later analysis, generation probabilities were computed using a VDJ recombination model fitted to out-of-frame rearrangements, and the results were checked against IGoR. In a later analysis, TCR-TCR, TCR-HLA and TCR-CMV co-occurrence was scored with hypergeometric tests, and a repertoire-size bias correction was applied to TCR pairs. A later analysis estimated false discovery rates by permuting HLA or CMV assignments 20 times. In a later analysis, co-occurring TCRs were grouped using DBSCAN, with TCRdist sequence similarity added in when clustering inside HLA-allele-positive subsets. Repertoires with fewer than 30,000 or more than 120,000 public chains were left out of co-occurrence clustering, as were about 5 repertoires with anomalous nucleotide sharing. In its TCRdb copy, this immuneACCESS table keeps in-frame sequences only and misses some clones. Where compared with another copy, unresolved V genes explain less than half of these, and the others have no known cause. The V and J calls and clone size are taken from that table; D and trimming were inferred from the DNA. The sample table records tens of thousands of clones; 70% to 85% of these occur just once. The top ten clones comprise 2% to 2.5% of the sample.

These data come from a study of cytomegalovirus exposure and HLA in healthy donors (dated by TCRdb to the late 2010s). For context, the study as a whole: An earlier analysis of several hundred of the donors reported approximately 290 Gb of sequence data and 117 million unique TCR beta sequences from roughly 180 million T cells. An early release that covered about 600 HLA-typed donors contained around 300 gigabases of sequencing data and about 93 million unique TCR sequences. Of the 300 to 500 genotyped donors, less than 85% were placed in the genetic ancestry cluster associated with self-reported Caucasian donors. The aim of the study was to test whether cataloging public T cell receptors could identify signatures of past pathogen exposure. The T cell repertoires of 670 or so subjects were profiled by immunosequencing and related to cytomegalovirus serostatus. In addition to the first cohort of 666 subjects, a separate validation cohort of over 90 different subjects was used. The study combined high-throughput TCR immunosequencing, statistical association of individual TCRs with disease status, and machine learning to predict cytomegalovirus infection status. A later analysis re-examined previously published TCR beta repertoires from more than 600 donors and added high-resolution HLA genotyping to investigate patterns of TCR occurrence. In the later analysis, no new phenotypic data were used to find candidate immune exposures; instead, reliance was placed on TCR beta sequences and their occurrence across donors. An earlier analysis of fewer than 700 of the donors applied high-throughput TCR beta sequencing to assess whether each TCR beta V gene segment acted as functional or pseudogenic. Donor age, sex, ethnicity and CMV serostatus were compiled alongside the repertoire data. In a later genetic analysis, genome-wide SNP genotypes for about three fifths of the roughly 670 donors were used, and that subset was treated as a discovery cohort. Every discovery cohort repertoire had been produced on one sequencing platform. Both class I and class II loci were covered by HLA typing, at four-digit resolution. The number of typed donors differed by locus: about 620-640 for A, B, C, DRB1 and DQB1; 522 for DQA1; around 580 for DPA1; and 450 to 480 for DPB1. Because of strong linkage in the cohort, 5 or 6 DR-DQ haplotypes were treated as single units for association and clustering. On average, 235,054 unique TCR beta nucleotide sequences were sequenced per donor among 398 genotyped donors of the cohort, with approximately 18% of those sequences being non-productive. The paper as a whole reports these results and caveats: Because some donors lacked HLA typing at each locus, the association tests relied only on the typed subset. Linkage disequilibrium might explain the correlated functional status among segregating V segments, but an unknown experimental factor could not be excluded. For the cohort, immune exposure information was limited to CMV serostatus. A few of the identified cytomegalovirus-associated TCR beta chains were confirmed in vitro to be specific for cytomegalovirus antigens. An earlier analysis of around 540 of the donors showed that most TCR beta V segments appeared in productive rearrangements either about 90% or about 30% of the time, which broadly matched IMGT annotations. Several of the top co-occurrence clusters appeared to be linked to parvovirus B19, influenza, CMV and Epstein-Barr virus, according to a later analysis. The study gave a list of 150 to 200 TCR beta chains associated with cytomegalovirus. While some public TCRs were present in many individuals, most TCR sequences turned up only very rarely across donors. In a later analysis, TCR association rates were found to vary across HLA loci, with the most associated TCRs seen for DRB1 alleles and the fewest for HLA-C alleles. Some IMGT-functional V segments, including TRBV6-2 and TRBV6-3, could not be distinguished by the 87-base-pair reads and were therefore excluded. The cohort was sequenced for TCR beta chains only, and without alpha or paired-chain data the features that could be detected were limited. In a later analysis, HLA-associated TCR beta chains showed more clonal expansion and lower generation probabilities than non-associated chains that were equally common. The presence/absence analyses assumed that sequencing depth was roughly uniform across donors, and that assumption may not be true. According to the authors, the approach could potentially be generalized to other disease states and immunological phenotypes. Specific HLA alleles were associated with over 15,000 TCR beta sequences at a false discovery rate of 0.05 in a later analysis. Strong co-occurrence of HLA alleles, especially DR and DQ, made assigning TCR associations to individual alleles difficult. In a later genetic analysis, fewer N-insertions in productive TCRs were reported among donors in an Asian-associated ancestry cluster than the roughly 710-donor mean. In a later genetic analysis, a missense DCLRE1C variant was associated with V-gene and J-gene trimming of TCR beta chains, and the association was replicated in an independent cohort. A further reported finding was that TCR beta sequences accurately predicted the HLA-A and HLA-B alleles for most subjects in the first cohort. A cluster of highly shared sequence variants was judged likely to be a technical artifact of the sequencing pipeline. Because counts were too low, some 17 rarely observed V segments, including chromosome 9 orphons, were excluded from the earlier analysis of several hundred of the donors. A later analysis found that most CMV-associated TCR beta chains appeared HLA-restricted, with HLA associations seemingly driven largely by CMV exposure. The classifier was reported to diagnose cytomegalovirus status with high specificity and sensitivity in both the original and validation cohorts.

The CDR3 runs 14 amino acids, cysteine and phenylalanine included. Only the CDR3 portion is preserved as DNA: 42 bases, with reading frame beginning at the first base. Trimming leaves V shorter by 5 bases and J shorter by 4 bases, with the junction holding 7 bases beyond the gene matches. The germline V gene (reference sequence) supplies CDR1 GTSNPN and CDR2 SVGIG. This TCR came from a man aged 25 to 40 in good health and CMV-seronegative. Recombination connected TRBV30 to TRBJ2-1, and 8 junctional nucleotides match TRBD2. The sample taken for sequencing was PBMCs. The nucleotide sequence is TGTGCCTGGGATGTACAGCGGGGGTACAATGAGCAGTTCTTC. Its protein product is CAWDVQRGYNEQFF.